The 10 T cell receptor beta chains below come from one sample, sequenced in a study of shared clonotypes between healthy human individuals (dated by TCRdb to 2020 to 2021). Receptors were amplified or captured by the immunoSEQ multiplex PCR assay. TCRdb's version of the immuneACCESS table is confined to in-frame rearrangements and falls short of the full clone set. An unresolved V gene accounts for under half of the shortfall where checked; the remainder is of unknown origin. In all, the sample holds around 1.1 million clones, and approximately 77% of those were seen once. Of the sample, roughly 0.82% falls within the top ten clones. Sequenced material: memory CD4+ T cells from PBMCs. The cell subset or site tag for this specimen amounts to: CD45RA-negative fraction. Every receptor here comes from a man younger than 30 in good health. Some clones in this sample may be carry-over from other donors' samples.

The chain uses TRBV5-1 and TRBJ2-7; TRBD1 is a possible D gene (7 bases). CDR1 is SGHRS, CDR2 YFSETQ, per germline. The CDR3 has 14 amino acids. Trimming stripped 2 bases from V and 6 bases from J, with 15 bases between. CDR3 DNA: TGCGCCAGCAGCTTCCAGGGGGGATCAGGCGAGCAGTACTTC. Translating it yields CASSFQGGSGEQYF.

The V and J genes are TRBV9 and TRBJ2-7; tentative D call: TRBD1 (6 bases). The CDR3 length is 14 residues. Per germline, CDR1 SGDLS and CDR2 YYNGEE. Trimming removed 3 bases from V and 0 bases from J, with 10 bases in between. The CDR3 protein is CASSAGVSSYEQYF. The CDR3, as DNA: TGTGCCAGCAGCGCAGGGGTAAGCTCCTACGAGCAGTACTTC.

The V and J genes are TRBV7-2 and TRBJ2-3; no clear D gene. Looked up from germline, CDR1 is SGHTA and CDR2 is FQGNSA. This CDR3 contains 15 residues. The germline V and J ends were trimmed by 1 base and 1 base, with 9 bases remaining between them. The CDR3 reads CASSLVGPGTDTQYF. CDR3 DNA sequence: TGTGCCAGCAGCTTAGTCGGACCTGGCACAGATACGCAGTATTTT.

This chain's CDR3 is CASSPGLSSGANVLTF. The CDR3 coding sequence is TGTGCCAGCAGCCCTGGACTTAGCTCTGGGGCCAACGTCCTGACTTTC. The rearrangement uses TRBV7-9 and TRBJ2-6; D is possibly TRBD2 (5 bases). Trimming removed 5 bases from V and 0 bases from J, with 11 bases in between. Germline values: CDR1 SEHNR, CDR2 FQNEAQ (reference sequence). CDR3 length: 16 amino acids.

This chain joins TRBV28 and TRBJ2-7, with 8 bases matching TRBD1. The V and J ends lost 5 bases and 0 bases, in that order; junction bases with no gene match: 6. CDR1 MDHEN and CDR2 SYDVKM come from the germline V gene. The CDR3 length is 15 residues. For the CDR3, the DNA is TGTGCCAGCAGTCAAAGGACAGGGAACTCCTACGAGCAGTACTTC. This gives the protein CASSQRTGNSYEQYF.

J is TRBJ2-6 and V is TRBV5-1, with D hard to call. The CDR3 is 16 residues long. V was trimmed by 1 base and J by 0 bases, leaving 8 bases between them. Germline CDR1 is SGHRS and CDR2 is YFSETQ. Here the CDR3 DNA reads TGCGCCAGCAGCTTGCCTGGGGACTCTGGGGCCAACGTCCTGACTTTC. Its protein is CASSLPGDSGANVLTF.

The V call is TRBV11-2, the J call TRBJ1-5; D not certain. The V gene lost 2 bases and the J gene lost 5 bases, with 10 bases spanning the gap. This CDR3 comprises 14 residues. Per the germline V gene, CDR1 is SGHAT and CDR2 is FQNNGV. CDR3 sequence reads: CASSLIPGDQPQHF. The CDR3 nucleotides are TGTGCCAGCAGCTTAATCCCCGGCGATCAGCCCCAGCATTTT.

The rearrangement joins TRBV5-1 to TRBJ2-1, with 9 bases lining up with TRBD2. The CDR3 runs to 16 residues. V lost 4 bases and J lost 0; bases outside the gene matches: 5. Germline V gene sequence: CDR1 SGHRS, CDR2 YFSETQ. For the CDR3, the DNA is TGCGCCAGCAGCGGGGGGACTAGCTTCTCCTACAATGAGCAGTTCTTC. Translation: CASSGGTSFSYNEQFF.

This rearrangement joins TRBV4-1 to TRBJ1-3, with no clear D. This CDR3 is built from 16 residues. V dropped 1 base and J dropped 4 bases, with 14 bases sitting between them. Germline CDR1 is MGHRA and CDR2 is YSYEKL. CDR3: CASSQARVPSGNTIYF. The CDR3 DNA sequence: TGCGCCAGCAGCCAAGCTAGGGTTCCTTCGGGAAACACCATATATTTT.

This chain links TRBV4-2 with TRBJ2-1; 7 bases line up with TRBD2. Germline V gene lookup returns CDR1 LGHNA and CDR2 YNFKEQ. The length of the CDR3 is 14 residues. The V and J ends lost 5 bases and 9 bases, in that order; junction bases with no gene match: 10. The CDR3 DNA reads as TGTGCCAGCAGCGTCACCACCTCTAGCGGTGAGCAGTTCTTC. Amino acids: CASSVTTSSGEQFF.